This TCR beta chain was recovered during a study of cytomegalovirus exposure and HLA in healthy donors. Study information: Out of 398 genotyped donors, about 80% belonged to the Caucasian-associated ancestry cluster.

The donors gave bone marrow, and they were healthy. The CDR3 is 14 residues long. Germline CDR1 SGHVS, CDR2 FNYEAQ. V was trimmed by 5 bases and J by 1 base, leaving 11 bases between them. Overall study results and limits: Further analysis, carried out later, found HLA-associated TCR beta chains more clonally expanded than equally common other chains. Researchers reported from a later analysis that most CMV-associated TCR beta chains appeared HLA-restricted.

This clone has only a few counts. Antigen: not known. PCR used 60 Vbeta primers and 13 Jbeta primers. Measured with immunoSEQ multiplex PCR; TCRdb has only the in-frame clones, and not every one. The sample yields fewer than 130,000 clones, less than 75% seen once. The chain uses TRBV7-6 and TRBJ1-1; the D is unclear. The sample comprised PBMCs. The sequence was collected from a man aged 40-49 years in good health and CMV-seropositive. CDR3 loop: CASSPLTRNTEAFF. In nucleotides, the CDR3 is TGTGCCAGCAGCCCGCTTACACGGAACACTGAAGCTTTCTTT.